The 5 T cell receptor beta chains given below trace back to one sample, sequenced in a study of T cell responses to AZD1222 COVID-19 vaccine. Method: immunoSEQ multiplex PCR; TCRdb's copy keeps in-frame clones and lacks some. The sample carries fewer than 120,000 clones, roughly nine tenths recorded once. Sequencing used peripheral blood, obtained on day 0 of AZD1222 vaccination. These receptors were collected from an adult in good health.

This CDR3 reads CASSLLAGGPGEQYF. CDR3 in DNA: TGTGCCAGCAGCTTGCTAGCGGGAGGGCCAGGCGAGCAGTACTTC. The chain recombines TRBV5-6 with TRBJ2-7; 12 bases map to TRBD2. Germline CDR1 is SGHDT and CDR2 is YYEEEE. CDR3 length: 15 residues. Germline trimming cut 1 base from V and 6 bases from J; bases unmatched to any gene: 5.

The chain couples TRBV19 to TRBJ1-1, with TRBD1 matching over 9 bases. CDR3 length equals 17 residues. Germline CDR1 and CDR2: LNHDA and SQIVND (reference sequence). V lost 6 bases, J lost 6 bases, and 17 bases stayed unmatched. This chain's CDR3 is CASSSPGQGPLGAEAFF. In nucleotides, the CDR3 is TGTGCCAGTAGCAGCCCGGGACAGGGCCCTTTGGGGGCTGAAGCTTTCTTT.

This clone came up once. The rearrangement links TRBV10-3 to TRBJ2-2; TRBD2 agrees at 7 bases. Germline V lookup: CDR1 ENHRY, CDR2 SYGVKD. Trimming cost V 2 bases and J 7 bases; bases outside gene matches: 13. The CDR3 extends over 17 amino acids. The CDR3 loop reads CAISEVGRLAPNGELFF. The CDR3 DNA reads TGTGCCATCAGTGAGGTTGGGAGACTAGCACCGAACGGGGAGCTGTTTTTT.

The CDR3 DNA sequence: TGTGCCAGCAGGCCAGGAGTCTACGAGCAGTACTTC. Amino acid sequence: CASRPGVYEQYF. The J gene is TRBJ2-7, the V gene TRBV2; D remains unclear. The V gene lost 6 bases and the J gene lost 3 bases, with 9 bases spanning the gap. The V gene's germline CDR1 is SNHLY and CDR2 FYNNEI. The CDR3 extends over 12 amino acids.

V and J are TRBV18 and TRBJ1-2; possibly TRBD1 for D (5 bases). CDR1 and CDR2 from the germline V gene are KGHSH and LQKENI. The CDR3 sequence is 14 residues long. Trimming took 1 base from V and 3 from J, leaving 9 bases between them. CDR3 DNA: TGTGCCAGCTCACCACAAAGGGGTGACTATGGCTACACCTTC. Translated: CASSPQRGDYGYTF.